A single sample gave rise to the 16 T cell receptor beta chains below, sequenced in a study of T cells in localized non-small cell lung cancer. Measured with immunoSEQ multiplex PCR; TCRdb has only the in-frame clones, and not every one. The sample lists about 1,600 clones, under 30% seen once, with 20% to 25% in the top ten. The sample here was lung tumor tissue, taken before any cancer treatment. The receptors shown here come from a male donor older than 55 with stage III lung adenocarcinoma.

This clone was seen more than once but under ten times. The chain has TRBV30 and TRBJ2-7; D uncertain. The V end lost 2 bases, the J end lost 1 base, and 3 bases lay between the germline ends. This CDR3 comprises 11 residues. CDR1 is GTSNPN, CDR2 SVGIG, per germline (reference sequence). In DNA, the CDR3 is TGTGCCTGGAGTCAGTCCTACGAGCAGTACTTC. It is translated as CAWSQSYEQYF.

The chain combines TRBV30 with TRBJ2-7, with 9 nucleotides matching TRBD1. The V gene end was trimmed by 4 bases and the J gene end by 5 bases; junction bases not matched to a gene: 6. Germline V gene lookup returns CDR1 GTSNPN and CDR2 SVGIG (reference sequence). There are 13 residues in the CDR3. CDR3 loop: CAWKDRGLDEQYF. As DNA, the CDR3 is TGTGCCTGGAAGGACAGGGGCCTTGACGAGCAGTACTTC.

The chain uses TRBV9 and TRBJ1-1; D perhaps matches TRBD1 (6 bases). The CDR3 sequence is 15 residues long. V lost 5 bases, J lost 6 bases, and 20 bases lay in between. CDR1 is SGDLS, CDR2 YYNGEE, per germline. CDR3 sequence: CASSRPTGGVAEAFF. The CDR3 DNA follows: TGTGCCAGCAGTCGCCCGACAGGAGGCGTCGCTGAAGCTTTCTTT. The whole variable domain, filled in from reference TRBV9 and TRBJ1-1, reads DSGVTQTPKHLITATGQRVTLRCSPRSGDLSVYWYQQSLDQGLQFLIQYYNGEERAKGNILERFSAQQFPDLHSELNLSSLELGDSALYFCASSRPTGGVAEAFFGQGTRLTVV.

A few counts support this clone. V and J are TRBV11-3 and TRBJ1-2, with a weak D call TRBD1 (5 bases). Germline loops: CDR1 SGHNT, CDR2 YENEEA. This CDR3 region has 15 residues. V was pared by 3 bases and J by 5 bases, with 16 bases between. The CDR3 protein is CASSLGWGGGYGYTF. The CDR3 nucleotides read TGTGCCAGCAGCTTGGGATGGGGCGGAGGATATGGCTACACCTTC.

This clone was observed a few times. The chain employs TRBV18 and TRBJ1-1; no reliable D call. The CDR3 has 12 residues. Germline V gene data show CDR1 as KGHSH and CDR2 as LQKENI. Trimming stripped 3 bases from V and 8 bases from J, with 10 bases between. In nucleotides, the CDR3 is TGTGCCAGCTCACCTTTATTAGGCGAAGCTTTCTTT. Residues: CASSPLLGEAFF.

The chain couples TRBV6-8 to TRBJ1-1; unclear D gene. The CDR3 extends over 16 amino acids. The germline gives CDR1 MNHGY, CDR2 SAAAGT. The V gene lost 5 bases and the J gene lost 2 bases, with 18 bases spanning the gap. CDR3 region: CASSDLSGRPNTEAFF. CDR3 DNA: TGTGCCAGCAGTGACCTATCAGGACGGCCCAACACTGAAGCTTTCTTT.

The V call is TRBV30, the J call TRBJ1-5; D perhaps matches TRBD1 (5 bases). The germline V gene has CDR1 GTSNPN and CDR2 SVGIG (reference sequence). The CDR3 is 14 residues long. Trimming removed 1 base at V and 0 bases at J, with 7 bases between. Here the CDR3 reads CAWSGQNSNQPQHF. The CDR3 coding sequence is TGTGCCTGGAGTGGACAGAATAGCAATCAGCCCCAGCATTTT.

This chain connects TRBV29-1 to TRBJ1-2; 8 bases match TRBD1. The V gene's germline CDR1 is SQVTM and CDR2 ANQGSEA. The CDR3 has 12 amino acids. The trim removed 1 base at V and 8 bases at J, leaving 3 bases unmatched. The CDR3 nucleotides read TGCAGCGTTGAAGTCAGGGGGCTAGGCTACACCTTC. Protein product: CSVEVRGLGYTF.

By frequency in the sample, this clone is medium-sized. The chain has TRBV27 and TRBJ1-3; TRBD1 is a possible D gene (5 bases). The CDR3 loop spans 16 amino acids. Germline CDR1 MNHEY, CDR2 SMNVEV (reference sequence). Trimming cost V 5 bases and J 2 bases, with 16 bases left between them. This CDR3 is CASSRDPTEPGNTIYF. The CDR3 DNA reads as TGTGCCAGCAGTAGAGACCCGACAGAACCTGGAAACACCATATATTTT.

This clone has more than one count but fewer than ten. The gene calls are TRBV18 and TRBJ1-2; 7 nucleotides line up with TRBD1. Trimming took 5 bases from V and 3 from J; bases not matched to a gene: 3. This CDR3 is built from 13 residues. The germline gives CDR1 KGHSH, CDR2 LQKENI. The chain's CDR3 is CASSAGQHYGYTF. DNA for the CDR3: TGTGCCAGCTCAGCGGGACAGCACTATGGCTACACCTTC.

V gene TRBV19 combines with J gene TRBJ2-7; tentatively, D is TRBD2 (5 bases). V lost 6 bases and J 3 bases, leaving 6 bases between the germline ends. CDR3 size: 11 residues. CDR1 is LNHDA, CDR2 SQIVND, per germline (reference sequence). The CDR3 DNA sequence: TGTGCCAGTAGACGGGGCTACGAGCAGTACTTC. It is translated as CASRRGYEQYF.

A few counts support this clone. This chain connects TRBV2 to TRBJ2-3; 11 nucleotides line up with TRBD2. Germline V gives CDR1 SNHLY, CDR2 FYNNEI. The V gene end was trimmed by 8 bases and the J gene end by 5 bases; junction bases not matched to a gene: 9. The CDR3 consists of 15 residues. The DNA of the CDR3 is TGTGCCAGCGGAGATAGCGGGGGGGCGAGAGATACGCAGTATTTT. It encodes CASGDSGGARDTQYF.

V is TRBV6-8 and J is TRBJ2-1; D might be TRBD2 (5 bases). The germline CDR1 and CDR2 sequences are MNHGY and SAAAGT. Trimming removed 10 bases at V and 4 bases at J, with 17 bases between. CDR3 size: 14 residues. CDR3 protein: CAITAGQGYNEQFF. CDR3 DNA: TGTGCCATCACGGCGGGCCAAGGGTACAATGAGCAGTTCTTC.

This clone has more than one count but fewer than ten. V usage is TRBV6-8 and J usage is TRBJ1-5, with D perhaps matching TRBD1 (5 bases). Germline CDR1 is MNHGY and CDR2 is SAAAGT. Between the trimmed V and J ends, which lost 7 bases and 4 bases, there was a span of 20 bases. The length of the CDR3 is 16 residues. This CDR3 reads CASTNLGGVGNQPQHF. The CDR3 DNA reads as TGTGCCAGCACCAACCTCGGAGGGGTTGGAAATCAGCCCCAGCATTTT.

CDR3 nucleotides: TGTGCCAGCAGCCAATCACGAGGGACGGACACTGAAGCTTTCTTT. It specifies CASSQSRGTDTEAFF. The chain joins TRBV16 to TRBJ1-1, with D possibly being TRBD1 (5 bases). V lost 0 bases and J lost 3, with 11 bases in between. This CDR3 spans 15 amino acids. The V gene's germline CDR1 is KGHSY and CDR2 FQNENV.

The chain joins TRBV5-1 to TRBJ2-1, with D tentatively TRBD2 (6 bases). The germline V and J ends were trimmed by 1 base and 5 bases, with 16 bases remaining between them. The length of the CDR3 is 16 residues. Germline assignment: CDR1 SGHRS and CDR2 YFSETQ. CDR3 region: CASSLLLAVGNNEQFF. As DNA, the CDR3 is TGCGCCAGCAGCTTGTTGTTAGCGGTCGGCAACAATGAGCAGTTCTTC. Using reference TRBV5-1 and TRBJ2-1 for the parts outside the CDR3, the full variable domain is KAGVTQTPRYLIKTRGQQVTLSCSPISGHRSVSWYQQTPGQGLQFLFEYFSETQRNKGNFPGRFSGRQFSNSRSEMNVSTLELGDSALYLCASSLLLAVGNNEQFFGPGTRLTVL.